The entry that follows covers one T cell receptor (beta chain) sequence. The source of the sample is a study of blood T cell repertoires in COVID-19. Study-level background: PBMCs, B-cell-depleted T cells, or T cells provided the cDNA or gDNA that made up the material.

The table came from immunoSEQ multiplex PCR; TCRdb's copy has only in-frame clones and leaves some out. The sample consists of around 200,000 clones, roughly 86% of them appearing once. The sequenced sample consisted of peripheral blood. This TCR derives from a man in his 70s with acute or convalescent COVID-19.

DNA for the CDR3: TGTGCCAGCCTTGTCGGCGGGAGTATCTACAATGAGCAGTTCTTC. Translating it yields CASLVGGSIYNEQFF. The genes are TRBV11-2 and TRBJ2-1; 7 bases map to TRBD2. The CDR3 length is 15 residues. With V trimmed by 8 bases and J by 3 bases, 10 bases remained unmatched. The germline CDR1 and CDR2 sequences are SGHAT and FQNNGV.